This TCR beta chain was found in a study of brain T cells in children with intractable seizures. About this clone itself: Its antigen is not identified.

Sequencing was limited to surgery cases with top T cell transcript signatures in brain tissue. TCRdb's copy holds only in-frame clones and misses some; the assay was immunoSEQ multiplex PCR. The table records tens of thousands of clones, roughly 91% of them present only once. This CDR3 has 18 residues. Germline V CDR1 and CDR2: SGHVS, FNYEAQ. Trimming left V 1 base short and J 1 base short, with 19 bases between. General study points: Only CDR3 sequence similarity suggested viral specificity, without known HCMV serostatus.

The sequence was collected from a boy in the first two years of life with tuberous sclerosis and intractable seizures. The chain employs TRBV7-6 and TRBJ1-1, with D maybe TRBD1 (5 bases). The source material was peripheral blood, sampled at surgery. CDR3 amino acids: CASSLGVRGSLRNTEAFF. In nucleotides, the CDR3 is TGTGCCAGCAGCTTAGGGGTTCGGGGGTCACTAAGGAACACTGAAGCTTTCTTT.